The present TCR beta chain was sequenced within a study of T cells in Graves' hyperthyroidism and ophthalmopathy. It was RNA transcripts that yielded the amplified TCR beta CDR3 regions. Researchers ran a first-round RT-PCR on the TCR CDR3 using the HTBI primer set. One entry per CDR3 protein, called by TCRdb with MiXCR from the multiplex PCR reads. The sample lists hundreds of thousands of distinct CDR3 sequences; 25% were seen once. This clonotype was detected ten times or more. Trimming removed 1 base from V and 7 bases from J, with 13 bases in between. The CDR3 is 14 residues long. The germline V gene encodes CDR1 LGHDT and CDR2 YNNKEL (reference sequence).

This chain connects TRBV3-1 to TRBJ1-2; no clear D gene. The sequence derives from a man aged 45 to 65 with Graves' hyperthyroidism. Material for sequencing was blood. This chain's CDR3 is CASSQVERVGGYTF. CDR3 sequence (DNA): TGTGCCAGCAGCCAAGTGGAAAGGGTTGGTGGCTACACCTTC. Supplemented by reference TRBV3-1 and TRBJ1-2, the full variable domain reads DTAVSQTPKYLVTQMGNDKSIKCEQNLGHDTMYWYKQDSKKFLKIMFSYNNKELIINETVPNRFSPKSPDKAHLNLHINSLELGDSAVYFCASSQVERVGGYTFGSGTRLTVV.